This entry features one TCR beta chain sequence. The CDR3 loop spans 14 amino acids. In germline, CDR1 is SGHDT, CDR2 YYEEEE. V lost 3 bases, J lost 10 bases, and 6 bases stayed unmatched. This sample stems from a study of shared clonotypes between healthy human individuals. Looking at the study overall: Each donor had three CD4 naive, three CD4 memory, two CD8 naive and one CD8 memory plate.

Using immunoSEQ multiplex PCR, the repertoire was profiled, and TCRdb retains in-frame clones only, with some absent. Of around 2.5 million clones in the sample, roughly 93% are singletons; the top ten hold approximately 0.36%. The TCR sequence derives from a man between 18 and 29 years old in good health. Some clones in this sample may be carry-over from other donors' samples. This rearrangement joins TRBV5-6 to TRBJ1-6, with 8 positions matching TRBD1. The source material was naive CD4+ T cells from PBMCs. Subset of the sample: CD45RA+ positively selected. The CDR3 coding sequence is TGTGCCAGCAGCTACGGACAGGGATGGTCACCCCTCCACTTT. Its protein is CASSYGQGWSPLHF.